The entry below gives a single T cell receptor (beta chain) sequence along with its context. Some clones are missing from TCRdb's copy, which holds only in-frame ones; the method was immunoSEQ multiplex PCR. In the table there are roughly 53,000 clones, roughly 80% of which are singletons. The data stem from a study of PD-1 blockade in mismatch repair-deficient tumors. At the level of the study: Enrolled about 2013-2016, patients had progressing, pretreated mismatch repair-deficient cancers of 12 to 13 types.

Germline V gene sequence: CDR1 PRHDT, CDR2 FYEKMQ (reference sequence). The CDR3 loop spans 15 amino acids. The V end was cut by 5 bases, the J end by 2 bases, with 16 bases between. The TCR comes from an adult with mismatch repair-deficient cancer. Material: peripheral blood, obtained 4 weeks after starting pembrolizumab. The chain links TRBV13 to TRBJ2-7; D may match TRBD1 or TRBD2 (5 bases each). The CDR3 DNA reads TGTGCCAGCAGCCCAAACCTCCGGGGCGCCTACGAGCAGTACTTC. It encodes CASSPNLRGAYEQYF.